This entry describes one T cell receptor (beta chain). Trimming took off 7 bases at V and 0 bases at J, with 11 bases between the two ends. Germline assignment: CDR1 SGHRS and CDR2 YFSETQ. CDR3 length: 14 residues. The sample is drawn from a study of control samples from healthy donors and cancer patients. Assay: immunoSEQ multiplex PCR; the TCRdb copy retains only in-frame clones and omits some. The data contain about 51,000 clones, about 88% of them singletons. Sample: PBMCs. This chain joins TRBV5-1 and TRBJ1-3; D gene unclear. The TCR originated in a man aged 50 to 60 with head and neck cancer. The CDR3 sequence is CASQAAGSGNTIYF. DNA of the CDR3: TGCGCCAGCCAGGCGGCGGGCTCTGGAAACACCATATATTTT.